The 10 T cell receptor beta chains below come from one sample, sequenced in a study of cytomegalovirus exposure and HLA in healthy donors. The primer mix had 60 Vbeta and 13 Jbeta primers. The table came from immunoSEQ multiplex PCR; TCRdb's copy has only in-frame clones and leaves some out. The data show around 150,000 clones, over 75% seen once. Sequencing was done on a sample of PBMCs. These receptors were obtained from a woman in her forties or fifties in good health and CMV-seropositive.

In this sample, this clone turned up once. This chain joins TRBV6-6 and TRBJ1-5; D may be TRBD1 (5 bases). With 8 bases removed from V and 0 bases from J, the gap between germline ends came to 17 bases. Germline assignment: CDR1 MNHNY and CDR2 SVGAGI (reference sequence). The CDR3 spans 16 residues. The CDR3 sequence: CASEKTASYSNQPQHF. Written as DNA, the CDR3 is TGTGCCAGCGAAAAGACAGCTAGTTATAGCAATCAGCCCCAGCATTTT.

The chain recombines TRBV7-9 with TRBJ2-2; no clear D. Germline lookup yields CDR1 SEHNR and CDR2 FQNEAQ (reference sequence). This CDR3 spans 13 amino acids. The V end was cut by 5 bases, the J end by 7 bases, with 11 bases between. The DNA for the CDR3 is TGTGCCAGCAGCATAACAGTTAACGGGGAGCTGTTTTTT. Translating it yields CASSITVNGELFF.

The chain employs TRBV5-6 and TRBJ1-6, with TRBD1 as a possible D gene (6 bases). Trimming took off 0 bases at V and 4 bases at J, with 8 bases between the two ends. Germline values: CDR1 SGHDT, CDR2 YYEEEE. The CDR3 has 15 amino acids. CDR3 DNA sequence: TGTGCCAGCAGCTTGGATACAGGGTATAATTCACCCCTCCACTTT. Translated: CASSLDTGYNSPLHF.

The rearrangement links TRBV7-2 to TRBJ1-1, with a tentative D call TRBD1 (5 bases). The germline V and J ends were trimmed by 0 bases and 5 bases, with 7 bases remaining between them. Germline CDR1 SGHTA, CDR2 FQGNSA. The CDR3 runs 13 residues. CDR3 nucleotides: TGTGCCAGCAGCTTAGCCAGGGCGACTGAAGCTTTCTTT. Its protein product is CASSLARATEAFF. The variable domain in full, completed from reference TRBV7-2 and TRBJ1-1, reads GAGVSQSPSNKVTEKGKDVELRCDPISGHTALYWYRQSLGQGLEFLIYFQGNSAPDKSGLPSDRFSAERTGGSVSTLTIQRTQQEDSAVYLCASSLARATEAFFGQGTRLTVV.

V usage is TRBV5-6 and J usage is TRBJ1-6; D remains unclear. The CDR3 is made up of 14 amino acids. V shed 1 base and J shed 8 bases, with 10 bases lying between them. Germline V gene sequence: CDR1 SGHDT, CDR2 YYEEEE. The CDR3 DNA sequence: TGTGCCAGCAGCTTGAGTCAGGCGTATTCACCCCTCCACTTT. This sequence encodes CASSLSQAYSPLHF.

This chain connects TRBV2 to TRBJ1-2; 7 bases match TRBD1. Germline CDR1 is SNHLY and CDR2 is FYNNEI. CDR3 length equals 13 residues. Trimming removed 9 bases from V and 2 bases from J; junction bases left unmatched: 6. The CDR3 spells CASGTETNYGYTF. The CDR3 DNA sequence: TGTGCCAGTGGGACAGAGACAAACTATGGCTACACCTTC.

This clone was recorded only once. The rearrangement joins TRBV19 to TRBJ2-5; 8 bases line up with TRBD1. In germline, CDR1 is LNHDA, CDR2 SQIVND (reference sequence). V was clipped by 6 bases and J by 4 bases; unmatched bases: 4. There are 13 residues in the CDR3. DNA of the CDR3: TGTGCCAGTAGCAGAGACAGGGGAGAGACCCAGTACTTC. Translating gives CASSRDRGETQYF.

This chain joins TRBV9 and TRBJ2-5; TRBD2 agrees at 12 bases. The CDR3 length is 16 residues. Germline values: CDR1 SGDLS, CDR2 YYNGEE. V lost 3 bases and J lost 5; bases outside the gene matches: 8. The chain's CDR3 is CASSGPRLAGVETQYF. CDR3 sequence (DNA): TGTGCCAGCAGCGGACCCCGACTAGCGGGGGTGGAGACCCAGTACTTC.

The rearrangement uses TRBV30 and TRBJ2-5; 10 bases fit TRBD2. The V gene end was trimmed by 3 bases and the J gene end by 1 base; junction bases not matched to a gene: 8. The CDR3 contains 16 residues. CDR1 GTSNPN and CDR2 SVGIG come from the germline V gene (reference sequence). The CDR3 DNA follows: TGTGCCTGGAGGGGCCTAGCGGGGGATTCCCAAGAGACCCAGTACTTC. Translation: CAWRGLAGDSQETQYF.

The V and J genes are TRBV25-1 and TRBJ1-1; D possibly corresponds to TRBD1 (6 bases). Germline V gene data show CDR1 as MGHDK and CDR2 as SYGVNS. This CDR3 spans 13 amino acids. V dropped 6 bases and J dropped 5 bases, with 13 bases sitting between them. In DNA, the CDR3 is TGTGCCAGCAGCTCAGGGGTTGGTACTGAAGCTTTCTTT. Translated: CASSSGVGTEAFF.